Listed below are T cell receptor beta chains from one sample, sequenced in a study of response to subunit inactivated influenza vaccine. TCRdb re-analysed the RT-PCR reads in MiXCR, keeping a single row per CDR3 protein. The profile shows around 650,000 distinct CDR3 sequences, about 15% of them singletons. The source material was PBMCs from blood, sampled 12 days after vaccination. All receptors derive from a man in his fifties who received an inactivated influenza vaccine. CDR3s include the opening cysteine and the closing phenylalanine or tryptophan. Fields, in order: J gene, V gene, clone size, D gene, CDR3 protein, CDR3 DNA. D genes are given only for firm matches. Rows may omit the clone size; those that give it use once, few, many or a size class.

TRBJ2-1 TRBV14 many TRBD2 CASAPGLLYNEQFF TGTGCCAGCGCCCCGGGACTACTATACAATGAGCAGTTCTTC
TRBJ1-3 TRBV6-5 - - CASTFRGGNTIYF TGTGCCAGCACTTTCCGAGGGGGAAACACCATATATTTT
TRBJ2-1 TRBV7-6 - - CASSWVGGSFNEQFF TGTGCCAGCAGCTGGGTCGGGGGTTCCTTCAATGAGCAGTTCTTC
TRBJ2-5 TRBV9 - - CASSVEVGPATQYF TGTGCCAGCAGCGTAGAGGTGGGACCCGCGACCCAGTACTTC
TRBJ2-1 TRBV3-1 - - CASSPWKAYNEQFF TGTGCCAGCAGCCCGTGGAAGGCCTACAATGAGCAGTTCTTC
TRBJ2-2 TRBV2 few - CASSTDTNTGELFF TGTGCCAGCTCAACGGACACGAACACCGGGGAGCTGTTTTTT
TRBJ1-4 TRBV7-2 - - CASTHDSGANEKLFF TGTGCCAGCACACACGATTCGGGCGCGAATGAAAAACTGTTTTTT
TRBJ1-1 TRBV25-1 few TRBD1 CASSEDRGLNTEAFF TGTGCCAGCAGTGAGGACAGGGGCTTGAACACTGAAGCTTTCTTT
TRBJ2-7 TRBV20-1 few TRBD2 CSARDPATSGSPYEQYF TGCAGTGCTAGAGATCCGGCCACTAGCGGTTCCCCCTACGAGCAGTACTTC
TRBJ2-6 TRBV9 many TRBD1 CASSRPGQGASISGANVLTF TGTGCCAGCAGCCGACCAGGACAGGGGGCTTCCATCTCTGGGGCCAACGTCCTGACTTTC
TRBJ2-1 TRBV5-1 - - CASSLVSRGVYNEQFF TGCGCCAGCAGCTTGGTTTCGCGAGGGGTATACAATGAGCAGTTCTTC
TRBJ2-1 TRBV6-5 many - CASSLGPDEQFF TGTGCCAGCAGTTTAGGACCCGATGAGCAGTTCTTC
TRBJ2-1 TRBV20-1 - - CSARDPLAPNEQFF TGCAGTGCTAGAGATCCCCTAGCCCCGAATGAGCAGTTCTTC
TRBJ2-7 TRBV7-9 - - CASSLAPDRQYF TGTGCCAGCAGCTTAGCTCCGGACAGGCAGTACTTC
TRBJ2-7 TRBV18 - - CASSPEVPYEQYF TGTGCCAGCTCACCAGAGGTCCCCTACGAGCAGTACTTC
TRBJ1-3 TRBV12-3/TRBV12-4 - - CASSSGVRDTIYF TGTGCCAGCTCCTCGGGAGTTCGTGACACCATATATTTT
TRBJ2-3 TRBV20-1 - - CSARQVGLTDTQYF TGCAGTGCTAGACAGGTTGGTCTGACAGATACGCAGTATTTT
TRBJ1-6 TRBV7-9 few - CASSHAQRNNSPLHF TGTGCCAGCAGCCACGCGCAGAGGAATAATTCACCCCTCCACTTT
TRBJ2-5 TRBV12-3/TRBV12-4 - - CASSGTLGETQYF TGTGCCAGCAGCGGGACCTTGGGAGAGACCCAGTACTTC
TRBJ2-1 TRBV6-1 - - CASRDPIHRSNNEQFF TGTGCCAGCAGGGACCCTATACACCGGTCGAACAATGAGCAGTTCTTC
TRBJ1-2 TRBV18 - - CANSRDGNYGYTF TGTGCCAACTCTAGGGACGGGAACTATGGCTACACCTTC
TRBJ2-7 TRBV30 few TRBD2 CAWSAGTGGVYEQYF TGTGCCTGGAGTGCGGGGACGGGGGGAGTCTACGAGCAGTACTTC
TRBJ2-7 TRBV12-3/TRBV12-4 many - CASSFFTGSYEQYF TGTGCCAGCAGTTTCTTTACAGGGTCCTACGAGCAGTACTTC
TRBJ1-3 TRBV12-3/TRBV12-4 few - CASSWDGLSGNTIYF TGTGCCAGCAGTTGGGACGGGCTCTCTGGAAACACCATATATTTT
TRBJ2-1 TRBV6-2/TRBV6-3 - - CASSYPSGVGTLSYNEQFF TGTGCCAGCAGTTATCCGTCGGGAGTGGGGACCCTCTCCTACAATGAGCAGTTCTTC
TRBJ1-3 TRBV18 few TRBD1 CASSLQGTGNSGNTIYF TGTGCCAGCTCACTACAGGGGACAGGAAACTCTGGAAACACCATATATTTT
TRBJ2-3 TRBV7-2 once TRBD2 CASSPWGGLAGDTQYF TGTGCCAGCAGTCCCTGGGGGGGACTAGCGGGAGATACGCAGTATTTT
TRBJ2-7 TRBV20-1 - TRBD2 CSATTSGRNYEQYF TGCAGTGCAACGACTAGCGGGAGGAACTACGAGCAGTACTTC
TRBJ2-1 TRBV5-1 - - CASSHDASYNEQFF TGCGCCAGCAGCCATGACGCCTCCTACAATGAGCAGTTCTTC
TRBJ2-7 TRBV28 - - CASSSDSLPYEQYF TGTGCCAGCAGTTCGGACAGTCTCCCCTACGAGCAGTACTTC
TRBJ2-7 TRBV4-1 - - CASSQALGQGMMYEQYF TGCGCCAGCAGCCAAGCACTGGGCCAGGGCATGATGTACGAGCAGTACTTC
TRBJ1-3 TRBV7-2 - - CASSVLGGAGNTIYF TGTGCCAGCAGCGTGCTTGGGGGCGCTGGAAACACCATATATTTT
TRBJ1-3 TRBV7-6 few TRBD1 CASSLEAGQPLGNTIYF TGTGCCAGCAGCTTAGAGGCGGGACAGCCTCTTGGAAACACCATATATTTT
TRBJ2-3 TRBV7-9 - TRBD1 CASNQGQGADTQYF TGTGCCAGCAACCAAGGACAGGGAGCAGATACGCAGTATTTT
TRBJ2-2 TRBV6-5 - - CASSYTRGYTGELFF TGTGCCAGCAGTTACACTCGAGGGTACACCGGGGAGCTGTTTTTT
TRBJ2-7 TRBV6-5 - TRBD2 CASSYLRETYEQYF TGTGCCAGCAGTTACTTGCGGGAGACCTACGAGCAGTACTTC
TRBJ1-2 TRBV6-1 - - CASSESDNYGYTF TGTGCCAGCAGTGAATCGGATAACTATGGCTACACCTTC
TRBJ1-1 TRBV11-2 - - CASSLSPGQTNTEAFF TGTGCCAGCAGCTTATCCCCGGGTCAGACGAACACTGAAGCTTTCTTT
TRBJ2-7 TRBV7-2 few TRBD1 CASSGGQLSYEQYF TGTGCCAGCAGCGGGGGACAGCTCTCCTACGAGCAGTACTTC
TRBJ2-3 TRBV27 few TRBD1 CASSFIRQGTIGTDTQYF TGTGCCAGCAGTTTCATTCGACAGGGGACCATTGGCACAGATACGCAGTATTTT
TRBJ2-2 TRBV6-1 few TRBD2 CASRGGASGNTGELFF TGTGCCAGCAGGGGTGGGGCTAGCGGGAACACCGGGGAGCTGTTTTTT
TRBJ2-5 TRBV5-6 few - CASSLLVFAVETQYF TGTGCCAGCAGCTTATTGGTTTTCGCAGTTGAGACCCAGTACTTC
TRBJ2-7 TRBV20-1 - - CSASTAGMNEQYF TGCAGTGCAAGCACGGCAGGGATGAACGAGCAGTACTTC
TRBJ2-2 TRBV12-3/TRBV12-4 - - CATQFETGELFF TGTGCCACCCAATTTGAAACCGGGGAGCTGTTTTTT
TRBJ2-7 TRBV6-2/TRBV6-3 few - CASSYVFRAREQYF TGTGCCAGCAGTTACGTGTTCAGGGCTCGGGAGCAGTACTTC
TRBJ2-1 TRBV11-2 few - CASSSVGATRSYNEQFF TGTGCCAGCAGCTCCGTCGGGGCTACTCGATCCTACAATGAGCAGTTCTTC
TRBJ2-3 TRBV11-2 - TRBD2 CASSPAGLAGITQYF TGTGCCAGCAGCCCGGCGGGACTAGCGGGGATCACGCAGTATTTT
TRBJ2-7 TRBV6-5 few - CASSYSHSSYEQYF TGTGCCAGCAGTTACTCGCACAGTTCCTACGAGCAGTACTTC
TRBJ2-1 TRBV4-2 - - CASSQDFGRGEQFF TGTGCCAGCAGCCAAGATTTTGGAAGGGGTGAGCAGTTCTTC
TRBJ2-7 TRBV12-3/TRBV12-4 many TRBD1 CASSLGTGDEQYF TGTGCCAGCAGTTTGGGGACAGGGGACGAGCAGTACTTC